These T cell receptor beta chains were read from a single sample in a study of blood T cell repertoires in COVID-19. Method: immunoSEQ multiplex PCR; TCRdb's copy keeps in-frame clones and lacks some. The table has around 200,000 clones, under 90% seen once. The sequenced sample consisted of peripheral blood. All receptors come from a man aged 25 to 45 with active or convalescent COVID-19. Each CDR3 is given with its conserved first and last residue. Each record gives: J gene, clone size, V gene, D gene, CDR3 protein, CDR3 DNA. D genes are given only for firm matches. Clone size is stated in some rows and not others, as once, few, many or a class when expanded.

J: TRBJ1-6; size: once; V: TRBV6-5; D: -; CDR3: CASSYSMGDNSPLHF; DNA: TGTGCCAGCAGTTACTCGATGGGAGATAATTCACCCCTCCACTTT
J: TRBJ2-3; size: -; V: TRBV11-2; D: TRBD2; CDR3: CASSLEAAGGLDTQYF; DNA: TGTGCCAGCAGCTTAGAGGCTGCGGGAGGGTTAGATACGCAGTATTTT
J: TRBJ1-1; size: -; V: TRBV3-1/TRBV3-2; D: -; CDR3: CASSQYVQYWGQNTEAFF; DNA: TGTGCCAGCAGCCAATACGTACAATATTGGGGACAAAACACTGAAGCTTTCTTT
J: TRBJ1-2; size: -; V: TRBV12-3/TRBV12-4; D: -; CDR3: CASSLAQPYGYTF; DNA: TGTGCCAGCAGTTTGGCACAGCCATATGGCTACACCTTC
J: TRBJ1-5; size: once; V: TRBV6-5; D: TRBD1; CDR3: CASSPGGGDHQPQHF; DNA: TGTGCCAGCAGCCCAGGGGGTGGGGACCATCAGCCCCAGCATTTT
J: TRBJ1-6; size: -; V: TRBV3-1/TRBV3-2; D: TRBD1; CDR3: CASSYSLPGTGDNSPLHF; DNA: TGTGCCAGCAGCTACTCTCTACCCGGGACAGGGGACAATTCACCCCTCCACTTT
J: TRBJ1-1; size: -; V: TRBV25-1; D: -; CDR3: CASSPPVEEPRSTEAFF; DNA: TGTGCCAGCAGTCCCCCGGTGGAGGAACCCCGGAGCACTGAAGCTTTCTTT
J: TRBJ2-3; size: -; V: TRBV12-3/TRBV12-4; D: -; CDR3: CASRTRGDTQYF; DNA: TGTGCCAGCAGGACAAGGGGGGATACGCAGTATTTT
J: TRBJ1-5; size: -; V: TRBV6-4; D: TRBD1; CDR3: CASSLPGTGDVGNQPQHF; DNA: TGTGCCAGCAGCTTGCCCGGGACAGGAGATGTTGGCAATCAGCCCCAGCATTTT
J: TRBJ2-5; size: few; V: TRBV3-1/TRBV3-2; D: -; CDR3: CASSQRRGRQETQYF; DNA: TGTGCCAGCAGCCAAAGGAGGGGGCGGCAAGAGACCCAGTACTTC
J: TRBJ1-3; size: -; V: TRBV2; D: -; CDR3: CASRVQGNTIYF; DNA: TGTGCCAGCAGAGTACAGGGAAACACCATATATTTT
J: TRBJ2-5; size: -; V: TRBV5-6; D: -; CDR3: CASSLVAGRPGETQYF; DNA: TGTGCCAGCAGCTTGGTAGCAGGGAGGCCCGGGGAGACCCAGTACTTC
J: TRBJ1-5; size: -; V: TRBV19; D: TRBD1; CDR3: CASSSRTGRGNQPQHF; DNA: TGTGCCAGTAGTTCACGGACAGGTAGAGGGAATCAGCCCCAGCATTTT
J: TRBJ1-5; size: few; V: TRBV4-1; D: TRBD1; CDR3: CASTLGTGGPYSNQPQHF; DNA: TGCGCCAGCACTTTAGGGACAGGGGGACCCTATAGCAATCAGCCCCAGCATTTT
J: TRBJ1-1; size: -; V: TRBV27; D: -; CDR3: CASSLSYHTEAFF; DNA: TGTGCCAGCAGTTTATCCTACCACACTGAAGCTTTCTTT
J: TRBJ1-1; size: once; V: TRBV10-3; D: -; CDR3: CAISGQIMNTEAFF; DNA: TGTGCCATCAGCGGACAGATCATGAACACTGAAGCTTTCTTT
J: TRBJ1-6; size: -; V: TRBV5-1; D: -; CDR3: CASSLGDENRRPLHF; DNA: TGCGCCAGCAGCTTAGGGGATGAGAATCGTAGGCCCCTCCACTTT
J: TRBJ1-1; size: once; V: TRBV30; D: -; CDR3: CAWSAQLNTEAFF; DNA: TGTGCCTGGAGTGCTCAACTTAACACTGAAGCTTTCTTT
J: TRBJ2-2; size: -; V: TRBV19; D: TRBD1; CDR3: CASSGQGGTGELFF; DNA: TGTGCCAGTAGCGGACAGGGCGGCACCGGGGAGCTGTTTTTT
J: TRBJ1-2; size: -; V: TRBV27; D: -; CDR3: CASSLSSGARYYGYTF; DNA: TGTGCCAGCAGTTTATCCTCAGGGGCAAGATACTATGGCTACACCTTC
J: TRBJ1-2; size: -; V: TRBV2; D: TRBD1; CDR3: CASRGRSDRAGGYTF; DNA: TGTGCCAGCAGGGGGCGTTCCGACAGGGCGGGCGGCTACACCTTC
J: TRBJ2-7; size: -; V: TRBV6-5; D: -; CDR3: CASSYWQGYEQYF; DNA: TGTGCCAGCAGTTACTGGCAGGGTTACGAGCAGTACTTC
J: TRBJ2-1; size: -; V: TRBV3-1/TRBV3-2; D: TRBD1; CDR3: CASSPPAGGVGNEQFF; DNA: TGTGCCAGCAGTCCCCCGGCAGGGGGCGTAGGCAATGAGCAGTTCTTC
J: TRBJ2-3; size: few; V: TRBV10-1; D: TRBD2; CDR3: CASSRTSGSSDTQYF; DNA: TGCGCCAGCAGTAGGACTAGCGGGAGTTCAGATACGCAGTATTTT
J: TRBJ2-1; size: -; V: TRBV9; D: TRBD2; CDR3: CASSRSGGLLSYNEQFF; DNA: TGTGCCAGCAGCCGTAGCGGGGGGCTTCTCTCCTACAATGAGCAGTTCTTC
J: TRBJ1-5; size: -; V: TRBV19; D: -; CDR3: CASSPGPAGQPQHF; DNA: TGTGCCAGTAGCCCCGGCCCCGCAGGTCAGCCCCAGCATTTT
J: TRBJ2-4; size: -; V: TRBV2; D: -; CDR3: CASSELELLAKNIQYF; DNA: TGTGCCAGCAGCGAACTCGAGCTACTAGCCAAAAACATTCAGTACTTC
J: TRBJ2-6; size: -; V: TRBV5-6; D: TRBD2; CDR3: CASSLAGGLGGGANVLTF; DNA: TGTGCCAGCAGCTTGGCCGGGGGACTAGGAGGTGGGGCCAACGTCCTGACTTTC
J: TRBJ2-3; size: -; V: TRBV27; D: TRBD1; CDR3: CASSRGQGADTQYF; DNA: TGTGCCAGCAGTAGGGGACAGGGAGCTGATACGCAGTATTTT
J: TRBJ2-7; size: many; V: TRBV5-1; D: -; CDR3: CASSLYSPYEQYF; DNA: TGCGCCAGCAGCTTGTATTCCCCCTACGAGCAGTACTTC
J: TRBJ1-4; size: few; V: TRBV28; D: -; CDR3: CASSFTVEKLFF; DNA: TGTGCCAGCAGTTTTACGGTAGAAAAACTGTTTTTT
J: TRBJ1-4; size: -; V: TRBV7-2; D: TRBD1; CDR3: CASSLGGQGNEKLFF; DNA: TGTGCCAGCAGCTTAGGCGGACAGGGAAATGAAAAACTGTTTTTT
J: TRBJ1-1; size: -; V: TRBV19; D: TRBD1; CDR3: CASSTTGVNTEAFF; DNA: TGTGCCAGTAGTACTACAGGGGTGAACACTGAAGCTTTCTTT
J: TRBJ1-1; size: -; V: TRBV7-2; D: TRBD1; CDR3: CASSPGQVNTEAFF; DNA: TGTGCCAGCAGCCCCGGACAGGTGAACACTGAAGCTTTCTTT
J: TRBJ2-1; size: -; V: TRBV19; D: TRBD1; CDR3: CASSTPGTGDNEQFF; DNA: TGTGCCAGTAGTACGCCCGGGACAGGGGACAATGAGCAGTTCTTC
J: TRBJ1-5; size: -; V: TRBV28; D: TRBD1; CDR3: CASSSGTGAQPQHF; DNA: TGTGCCAGCAGTTCAGGGACAGGGGCTCAGCCCCAGCATTTT
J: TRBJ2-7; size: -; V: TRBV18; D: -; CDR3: CASSPVEGPEQYF; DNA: TGTGCCAGCTCACCAGTGGAGGGCCCCGAGCAGTACTTC
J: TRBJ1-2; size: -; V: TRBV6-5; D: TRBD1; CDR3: CASSAGTGFGGYTF; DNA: TGTGCCAGCAGCGCGGGGACAGGGTTCGGTGGCTACACCTTC
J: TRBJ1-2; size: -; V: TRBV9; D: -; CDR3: CASSPNVQGGYTF; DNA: TGTGCCAGCAGCCCGAACGTCCAGGGGGGCTACACCTTC
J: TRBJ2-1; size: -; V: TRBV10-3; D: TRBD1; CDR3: CAISELGDRVLGEQFF; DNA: TGTGCCATCAGTGAATTGGGGGACAGGGTTTTAGGGGAGCAGTTCTTC
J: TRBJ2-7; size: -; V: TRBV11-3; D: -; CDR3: CASSYSYEQYF; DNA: TGTGCCAGCAGCTACAGCTACGAGCAGTACTTC
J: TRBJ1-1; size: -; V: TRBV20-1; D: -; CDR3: CSASARATEAFF; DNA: TGCAGTGCTAGTGCCAGGGCCACTGAAGCTTTCTTT
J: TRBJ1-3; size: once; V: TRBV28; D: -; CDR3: CASSPGFSGNTIYF; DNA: TGTGCCAGCAGCCCGGGTTTCTCTGGAAACACCATATATTTT
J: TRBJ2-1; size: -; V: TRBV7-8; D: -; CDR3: CASSLSGRAGDNEQFF; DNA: TGTGCCAGCAGCTTAAGTGGTCGGGCAGGGGACAATGAGCAGTTCTTC
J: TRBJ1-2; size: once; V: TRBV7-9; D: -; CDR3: CASSLDSIYGYTF; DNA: TGTGCCAGCAGCTTGGACAGCATCTATGGCTACACCTTC
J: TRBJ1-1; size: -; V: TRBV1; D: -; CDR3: CTSSQESRQGLTEAFF; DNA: TGCACCAGCAGCCAAGAAAGTCGACAGGGGCTCACTGAAGCTTTCTTT
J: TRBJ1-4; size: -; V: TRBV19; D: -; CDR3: CASSRQVVGGEKLFF; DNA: TGTGCCAGTAGTCGACAAGTGGTAGGAGGTGAAAAACTGTTTTTT
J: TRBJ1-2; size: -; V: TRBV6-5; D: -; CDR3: CASSYSYRAFDGYTF; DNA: TGTGCCAGCAGTTACTCGTACAGGGCCTTTGATGGCTACACCTTC
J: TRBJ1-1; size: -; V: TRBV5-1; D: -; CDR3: CASSLGVARDTEAFF; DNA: TGCGCCAGCAGCTTGGGGGTGGCGCGGGACACTGAAGCTTTCTTT
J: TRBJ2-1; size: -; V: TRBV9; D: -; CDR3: CASSAAPGSSYNEQFF; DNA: TGTGCCAGCAGCGCCGCACCCGGGAGCTCCTACAATGAGCAGTTCTTC
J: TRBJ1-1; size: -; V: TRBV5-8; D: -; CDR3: CASSPTGTEAFF; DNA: TGTGCCAGCAGCCCCACAGGGACTGAAGCTTTCTTT
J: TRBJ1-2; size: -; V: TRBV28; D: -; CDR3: CASSFSRDYGYTF; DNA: TGTGCCAGCAGTTTCAGCAGGGACTATGGCTACACCTTC
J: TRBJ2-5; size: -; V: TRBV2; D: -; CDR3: CASSEGGRLETQYF; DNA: TGTGCCAGCAGTGAAGGGGGGCGCCTGGAGACCCAGTACTTC
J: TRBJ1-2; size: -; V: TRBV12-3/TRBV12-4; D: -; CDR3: CASSSGTSQGYTF; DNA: TGTGCCAGCAGCTCCGGGACAAGTCAGGGCTACACCTTC
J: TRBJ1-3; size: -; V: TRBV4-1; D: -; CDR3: CASSQETNSGSGNTIYF; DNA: TGCGCCAGCAGCCAAGAAACAAACTCGGGCTCTGGAAACACCATATATTTT
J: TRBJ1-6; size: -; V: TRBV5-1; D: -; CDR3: CASSLVGGTSSSYNSPLHF; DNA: TGCGCCAGCAGCTTGGTGGGGGGGACGTCCTCCTCCTATAATTCACCCCTCCACTTT